This T cell receptor beta chain was recorded in a study of blood T cells in healthy people across ages. Trimming left V 2 bases short and J 4 bases short, with 11 bases between. Germline V lookup: CDR1 MGHRA, CDR2 YSYEKL. The CDR3 is made up of 15 amino acids. Using a J-beta primer mix together with a sample-barcoded 5' primer, a second PCR was run for roughly 7 to 11 cycles. TCRdb re-analysed the 5' RACE reads in MiXCR, keeping a single row per CDR3 protein. The table includes 1.5 million to 2 million distinct CDR3 sequences, around 36% detected once. The chain employs TRBV4-1 and TRBJ1-4; D is perhaps TRBD1 (5 bases). Specimen: blood. The clonotype was recovered from a young woman in good health. The CDR3 spells CASSQRQWGNEKLFF. DNA for the CDR3: TGCGCCAGCAGCCAAAGACAGTGGGGTAATGAAAAACTGTTTTTT.